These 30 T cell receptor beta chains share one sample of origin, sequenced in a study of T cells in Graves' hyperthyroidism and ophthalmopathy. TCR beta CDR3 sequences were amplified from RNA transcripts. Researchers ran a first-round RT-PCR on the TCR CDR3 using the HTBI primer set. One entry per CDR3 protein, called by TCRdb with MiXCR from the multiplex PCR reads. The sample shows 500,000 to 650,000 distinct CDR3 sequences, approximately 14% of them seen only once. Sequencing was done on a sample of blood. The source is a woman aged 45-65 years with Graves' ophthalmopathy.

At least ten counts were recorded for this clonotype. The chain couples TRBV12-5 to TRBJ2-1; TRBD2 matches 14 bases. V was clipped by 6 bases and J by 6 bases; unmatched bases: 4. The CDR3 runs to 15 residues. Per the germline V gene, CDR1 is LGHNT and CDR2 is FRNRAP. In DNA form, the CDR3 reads TGTGCTAGTGGGCCTGGGACTAGCGGGAGCAATGAGCAGTTCTTC. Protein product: CASGPGTSGSNEQFF. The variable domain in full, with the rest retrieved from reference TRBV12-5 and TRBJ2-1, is DARVTQTPRHKVTEMGQEVTMRCQPILGHNTVFWYRQTMMQGLELLAYFRNRAPLDDSGMPKDRFSAEMPDATLATLKIQPSEPRDSAVYFCASGPGTSGSNEQFFGPGTRLTVL.

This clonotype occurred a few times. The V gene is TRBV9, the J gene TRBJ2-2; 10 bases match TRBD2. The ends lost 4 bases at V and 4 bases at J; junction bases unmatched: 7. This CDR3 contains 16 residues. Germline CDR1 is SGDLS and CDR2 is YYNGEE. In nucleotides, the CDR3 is TGTGCCAGCAGCCCCATGCTAGCGGGAGTCACCGGGGAGCTGTTTTTT. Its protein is CASSPMLAGVTGELFF.

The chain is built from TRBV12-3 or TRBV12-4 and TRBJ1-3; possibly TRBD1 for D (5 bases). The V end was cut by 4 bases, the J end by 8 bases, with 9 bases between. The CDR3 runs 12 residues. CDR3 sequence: CASSSRGDTIYF. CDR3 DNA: TGTGCCAGCAGTTCCAGAGGGGACACCATATATTTT.

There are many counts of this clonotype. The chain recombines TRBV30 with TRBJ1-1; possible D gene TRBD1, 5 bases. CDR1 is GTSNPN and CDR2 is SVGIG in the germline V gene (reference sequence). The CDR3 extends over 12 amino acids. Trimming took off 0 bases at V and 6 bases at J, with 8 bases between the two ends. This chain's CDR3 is CAWSVRQPEAFF. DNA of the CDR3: TGTGCCTGGAGTGTACGACAGCCTGAAGCTTTCTTT.

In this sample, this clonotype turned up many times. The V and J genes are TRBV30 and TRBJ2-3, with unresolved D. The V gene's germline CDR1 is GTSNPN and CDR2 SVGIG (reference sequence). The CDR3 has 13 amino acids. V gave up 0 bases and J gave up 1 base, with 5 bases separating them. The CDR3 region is CAWSVRRTDTQYF. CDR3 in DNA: TGTGCCTGGAGTGTACGGCGCACAGATACGCAGTATTTT.

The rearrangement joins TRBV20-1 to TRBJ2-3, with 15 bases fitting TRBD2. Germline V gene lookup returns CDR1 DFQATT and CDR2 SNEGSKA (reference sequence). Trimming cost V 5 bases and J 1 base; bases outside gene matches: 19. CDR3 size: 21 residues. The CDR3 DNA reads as TGCAGTGCTCATGAGGCAGAACCGGGACTAGCGGGAGGCGTGGGCACAGATACGCAGTATTTT. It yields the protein CSAHEAEPGLAGGVGTDTQYF.

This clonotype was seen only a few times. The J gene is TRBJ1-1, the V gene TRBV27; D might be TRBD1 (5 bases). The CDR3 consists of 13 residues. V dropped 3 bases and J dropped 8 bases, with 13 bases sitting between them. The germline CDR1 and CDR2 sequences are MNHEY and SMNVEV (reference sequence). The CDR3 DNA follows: TGTGCCAGCAGTTTTCGGGGGAGGGGCGAAGCTTTCTTT. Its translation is CASSFRGRGEAFF.

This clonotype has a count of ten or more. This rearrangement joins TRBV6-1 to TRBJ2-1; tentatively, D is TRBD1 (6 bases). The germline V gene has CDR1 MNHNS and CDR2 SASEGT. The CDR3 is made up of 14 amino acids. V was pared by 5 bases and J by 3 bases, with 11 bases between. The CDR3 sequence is CASSTGTSYNEQFF. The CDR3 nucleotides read TGTGCCAGCAGTACCGGGACAAGCTACAATGAGCAGTTCTTC.

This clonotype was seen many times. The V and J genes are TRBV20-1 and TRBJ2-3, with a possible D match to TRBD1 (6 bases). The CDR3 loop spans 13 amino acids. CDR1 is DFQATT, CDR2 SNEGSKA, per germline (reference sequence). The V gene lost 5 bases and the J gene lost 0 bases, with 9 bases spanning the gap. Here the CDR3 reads CSAPQGSTDTQYF. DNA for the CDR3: TGCAGTGCTCCTCAGGGGAGCACAGATACGCAGTATTTT.

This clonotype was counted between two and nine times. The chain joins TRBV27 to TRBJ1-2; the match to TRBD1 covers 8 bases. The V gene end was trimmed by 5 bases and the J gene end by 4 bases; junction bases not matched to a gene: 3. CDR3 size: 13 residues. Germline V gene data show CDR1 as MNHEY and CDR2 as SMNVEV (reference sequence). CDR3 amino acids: CASSVGQAYGYTF. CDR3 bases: TGTGCCAGCAGTGTGGGACAGGCCTATGGCTACACCTTC.

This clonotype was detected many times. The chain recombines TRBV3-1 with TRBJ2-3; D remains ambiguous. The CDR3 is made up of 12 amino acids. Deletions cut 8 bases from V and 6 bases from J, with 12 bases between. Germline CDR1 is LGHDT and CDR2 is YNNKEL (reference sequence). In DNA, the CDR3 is TGTGCCAGCTCACAAAGAACGGATACGCAGTATTTT. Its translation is CASSQRTDTQYF.

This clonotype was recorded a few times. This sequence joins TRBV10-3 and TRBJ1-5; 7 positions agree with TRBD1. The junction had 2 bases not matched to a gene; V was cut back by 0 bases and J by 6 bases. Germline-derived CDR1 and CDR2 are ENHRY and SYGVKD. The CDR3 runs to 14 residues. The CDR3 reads CAISESGGSQPQHF. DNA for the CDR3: TGTGCCATCAGTGAGTCAGGGGGCTCTCAGCCCCAGCATTTT.

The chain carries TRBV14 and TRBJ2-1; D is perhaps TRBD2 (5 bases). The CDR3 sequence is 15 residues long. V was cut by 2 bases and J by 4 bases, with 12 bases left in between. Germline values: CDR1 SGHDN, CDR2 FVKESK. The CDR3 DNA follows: TGTGCCAGCAGCCAAAGGTGGGAGCGATACAATGAGCAGTTCTTC. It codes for CASSQRWERYNEQFF.

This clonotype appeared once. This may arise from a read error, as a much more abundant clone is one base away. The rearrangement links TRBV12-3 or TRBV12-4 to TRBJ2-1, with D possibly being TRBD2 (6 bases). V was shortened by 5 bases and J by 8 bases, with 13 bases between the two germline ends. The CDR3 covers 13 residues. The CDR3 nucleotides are TGTGCCAGCAGTCCGACTAGTTACCATGAGCAGTTCTTC. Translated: CASSPTSYHEQFF.

Here the CDR3 reads CASSSSPSSTSTDTQYF. The DNA of the CDR3 is TGTGCCAGCAGCTCATCCCCTAGCAGCACTAGCACAGATACGCAGTATTTT. V and J are TRBV5-5 and TRBJ2-3, with D perhaps matching TRBD2 (5 bases). Looked up from germline, CDR1 is SGHKS and CDR2 is YYEKEE (reference sequence). V was shortened by 3 bases and J by 0 bases, with 17 bases between the two germline ends. The CDR3 extends over 17 amino acids.

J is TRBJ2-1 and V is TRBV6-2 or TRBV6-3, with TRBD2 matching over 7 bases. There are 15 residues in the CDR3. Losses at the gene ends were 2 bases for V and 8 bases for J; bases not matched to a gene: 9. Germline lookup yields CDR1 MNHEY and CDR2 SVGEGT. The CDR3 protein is CASSYARLAIDEQFF. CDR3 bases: TGTGCCAGCAGTTACGCGAGACTAGCTATCGATGAGCAGTTCTTC.

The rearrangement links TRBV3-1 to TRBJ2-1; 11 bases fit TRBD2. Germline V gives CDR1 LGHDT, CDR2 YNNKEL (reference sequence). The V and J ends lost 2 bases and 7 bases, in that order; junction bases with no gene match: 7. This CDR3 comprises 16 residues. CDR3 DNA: TGTGCCAGCAGCCAATACCGACTAGCGGGAATAAATGAGCAGTTCTTC. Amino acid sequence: CASSQYRLAGINEQFF.

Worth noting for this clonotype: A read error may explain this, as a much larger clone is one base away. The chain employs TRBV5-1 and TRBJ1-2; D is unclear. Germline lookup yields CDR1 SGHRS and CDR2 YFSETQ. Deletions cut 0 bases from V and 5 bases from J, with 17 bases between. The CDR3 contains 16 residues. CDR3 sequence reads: CASSLVGFGRQYGYTF. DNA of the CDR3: TGCGCCAGCAGCTTGGTCGGGTTCGGACGGCAATATGGCTACACCTTC.

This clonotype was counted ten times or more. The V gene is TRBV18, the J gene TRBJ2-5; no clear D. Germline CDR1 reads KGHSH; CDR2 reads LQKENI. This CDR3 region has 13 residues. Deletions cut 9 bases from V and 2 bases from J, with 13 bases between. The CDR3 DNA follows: TGTGCCAGTGCGGACGGGTATCAAGAGACCCAGTACTTC. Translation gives CASADGYQETQYF.

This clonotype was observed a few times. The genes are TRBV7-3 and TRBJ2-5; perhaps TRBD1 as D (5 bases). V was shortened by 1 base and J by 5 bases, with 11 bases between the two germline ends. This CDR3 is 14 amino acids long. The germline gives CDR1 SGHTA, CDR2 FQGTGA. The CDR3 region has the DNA TGTGCCAGCAGCTTAAAGGGGCGGCTCGAGACCCAGTACTTC. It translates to CASSLKGRLETQYF.

The CDR3 nucleotides read TGCAGCGTTGAAATCGAAAGACTAGCGGGAGGGCCGTGGGAGCAGTACTTC. It specifies CSVEIERLAGGPWEQYF. This sequence joins TRBV29-1 and TRBJ2-7; 14 nucleotides line up with TRBD2. J was trimmed by 7 bases and V by 2 bases; bases with no gene match: 13. Per the germline V gene, CDR1 is SQVTM and CDR2 is ANQGSEA. The CDR3 runs to 17 residues.

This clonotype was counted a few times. DNA for the CDR3: TGTGCCAGCAGCCAAGATCGCCTCTCAGGGGAGGAAAAACTGTTTTTT. Translation gives CASSQDRLSGEEKLFF. V gene TRBV3-1 combines with J gene TRBJ1-4, with a weak D call TRBD1 (6 bases). V dropped 0 bases and J dropped 8 bases, with 16 bases sitting between them. Germline V gene sequence: CDR1 LGHDT, CDR2 YNNKEL (reference sequence). The CDR3 totals 16 residues.

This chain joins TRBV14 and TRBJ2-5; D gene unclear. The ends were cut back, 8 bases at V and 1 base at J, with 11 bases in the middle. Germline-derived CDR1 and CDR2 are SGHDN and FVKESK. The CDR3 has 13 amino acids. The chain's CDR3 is CASGEPTQETQYF. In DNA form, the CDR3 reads TGTGCCAGCGGCGAACCTACCCAAGAGACCCAGTACTTC. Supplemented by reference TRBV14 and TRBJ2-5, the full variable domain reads EAGVTQFPSHSVIEKGQTVTLRCDPISGHDNLYWYRRVMGKEIKFLLHFVKESKQDESGMPNNRFLAERTGGTYSTLKVQPAELEDSGVYFCASGEPTQETQYFGPGTRLLVL.

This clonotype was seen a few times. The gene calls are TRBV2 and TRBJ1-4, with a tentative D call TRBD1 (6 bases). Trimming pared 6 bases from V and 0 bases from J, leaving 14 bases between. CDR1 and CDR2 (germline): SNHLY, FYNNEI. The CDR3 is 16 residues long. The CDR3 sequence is CASSTGLRATNEKLFF. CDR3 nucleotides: TGTGCCAGCAGCACAGGGCTTCGGGCAACTAATGAAAAACTGTTTTTT.

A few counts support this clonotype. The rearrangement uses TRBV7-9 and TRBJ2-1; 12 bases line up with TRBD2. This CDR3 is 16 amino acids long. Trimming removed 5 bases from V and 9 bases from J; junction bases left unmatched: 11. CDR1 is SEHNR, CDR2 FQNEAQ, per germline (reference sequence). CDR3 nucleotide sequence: TGTGCCAGCAGCACTCGGACTAGCGGGATTGGGGGTGAGCAGTTCTTC. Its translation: CASSTRTSGIGGEQFF.

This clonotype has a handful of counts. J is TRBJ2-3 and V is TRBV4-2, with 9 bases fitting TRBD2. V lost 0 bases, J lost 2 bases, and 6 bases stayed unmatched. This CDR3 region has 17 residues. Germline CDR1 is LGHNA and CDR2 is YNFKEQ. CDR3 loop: CASSQDGSGRDTDTQYF. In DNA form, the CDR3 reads TGTGCCAGCAGCCAAGATGGTAGCGGGAGAGACACAGATACGCAGTATTTT.

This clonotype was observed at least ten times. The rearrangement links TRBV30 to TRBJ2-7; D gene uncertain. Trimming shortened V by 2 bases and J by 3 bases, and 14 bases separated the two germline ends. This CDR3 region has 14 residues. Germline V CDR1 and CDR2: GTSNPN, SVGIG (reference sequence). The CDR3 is CAWSRVGRSYEQYF. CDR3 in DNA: TGTGCCTGGAGTCGGGTGGGCAGGAGCTACGAGCAGTACTTC.

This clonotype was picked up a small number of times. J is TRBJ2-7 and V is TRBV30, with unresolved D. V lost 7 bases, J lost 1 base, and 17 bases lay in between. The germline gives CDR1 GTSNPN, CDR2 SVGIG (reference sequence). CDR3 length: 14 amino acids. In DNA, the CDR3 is TGTGCCTCGCCCGAGCTTGAGTTTTCCTACGAGCAGTACTTC. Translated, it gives CASPELEFSYEQYF. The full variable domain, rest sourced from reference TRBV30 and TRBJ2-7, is SQTIHQWPATLVQPVGSPLSLECTVEGTSNPNLYWYRQAAGRGLQLLFYSVGIGQISSEVPQNLSASRPQDRQFILSSKKLLLSDSGFYLCASPELEFSYEQYFGPGTRLTVT.

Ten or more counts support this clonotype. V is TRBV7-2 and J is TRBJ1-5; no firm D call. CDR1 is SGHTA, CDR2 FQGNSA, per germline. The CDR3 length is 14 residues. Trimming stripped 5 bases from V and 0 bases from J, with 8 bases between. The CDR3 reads CASSGGDSNQPQHF. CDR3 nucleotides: TGTGCCAGCAGCGGCGGGGATAGCAATCAGCCCCAGCATTTT.

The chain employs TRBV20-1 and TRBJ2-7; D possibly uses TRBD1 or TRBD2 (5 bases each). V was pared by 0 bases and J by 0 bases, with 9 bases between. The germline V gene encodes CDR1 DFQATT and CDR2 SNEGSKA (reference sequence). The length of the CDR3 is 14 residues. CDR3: CSARERGDSYEQYF. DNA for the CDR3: TGCAGTGCTAGAGAAAGGGGAGACTCCTACGAGCAGTACTTC.